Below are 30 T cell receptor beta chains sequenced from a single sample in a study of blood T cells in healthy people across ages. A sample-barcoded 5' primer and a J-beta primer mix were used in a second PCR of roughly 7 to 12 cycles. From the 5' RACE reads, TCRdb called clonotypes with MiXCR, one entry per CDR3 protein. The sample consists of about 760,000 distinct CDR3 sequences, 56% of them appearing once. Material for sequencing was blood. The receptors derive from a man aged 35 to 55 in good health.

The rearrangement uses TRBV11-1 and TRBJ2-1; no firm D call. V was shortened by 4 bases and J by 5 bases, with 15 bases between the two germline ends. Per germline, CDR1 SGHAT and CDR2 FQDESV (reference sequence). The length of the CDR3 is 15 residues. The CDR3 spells CASSSDAAVDNEQFF. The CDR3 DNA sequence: TGTGCCAGCAGCTCGGACGCCGCGGTGGACAATGAGCAGTTCTTC.

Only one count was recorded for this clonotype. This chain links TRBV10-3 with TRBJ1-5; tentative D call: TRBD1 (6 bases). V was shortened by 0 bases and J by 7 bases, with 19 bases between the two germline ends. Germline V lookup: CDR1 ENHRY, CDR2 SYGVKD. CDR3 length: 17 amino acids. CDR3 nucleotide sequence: TGTGCCATCAGTGAGTCCGAACAGGGCGGTTTGCGACAGCCCCAGCATTTT. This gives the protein CAISESEQGGLRQPQHF.

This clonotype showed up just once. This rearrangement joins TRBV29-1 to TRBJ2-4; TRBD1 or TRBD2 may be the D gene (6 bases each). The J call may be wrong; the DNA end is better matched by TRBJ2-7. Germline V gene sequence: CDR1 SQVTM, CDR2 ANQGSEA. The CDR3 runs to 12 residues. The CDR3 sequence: CSVRLEGGEQYF. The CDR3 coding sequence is TGCAGCGTTCGACTAGAGGGGGGCGAGCAGTACTTC.

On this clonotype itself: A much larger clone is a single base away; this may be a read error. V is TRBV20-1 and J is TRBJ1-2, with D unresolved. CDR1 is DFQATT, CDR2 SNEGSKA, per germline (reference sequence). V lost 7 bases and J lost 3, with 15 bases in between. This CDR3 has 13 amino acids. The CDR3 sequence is CSVRYWEDYGYTF. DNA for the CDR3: TGCAGTGTTAGGTATTGGGAGGACTATGGCTACACCTTC.

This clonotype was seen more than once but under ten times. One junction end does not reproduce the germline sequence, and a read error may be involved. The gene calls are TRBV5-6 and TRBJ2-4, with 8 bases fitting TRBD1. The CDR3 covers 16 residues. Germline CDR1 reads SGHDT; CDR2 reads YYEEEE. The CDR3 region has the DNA TGTGCCAGCAGTTTGGGACAGGCCTTAGCCAAAAACATTCAGTACTTC. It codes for CASSLGQALAKNIQYF.

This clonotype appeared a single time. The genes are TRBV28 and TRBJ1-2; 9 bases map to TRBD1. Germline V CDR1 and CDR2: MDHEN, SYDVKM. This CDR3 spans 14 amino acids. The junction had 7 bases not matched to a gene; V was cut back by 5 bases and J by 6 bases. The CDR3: CASSVAGTGNGYTF. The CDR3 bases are TGTGCCAGCAGTGTAGCAGGGACAGGGAATGGCTACACCTTC.

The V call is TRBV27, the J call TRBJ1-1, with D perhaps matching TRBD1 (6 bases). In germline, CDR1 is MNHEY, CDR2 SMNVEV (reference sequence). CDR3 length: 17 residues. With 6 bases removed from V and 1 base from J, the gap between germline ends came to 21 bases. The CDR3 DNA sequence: TGTGCCAGCAGGCGCCCCGGGGGGCGACTAAAGAACACTGAAGCTTTCTTT. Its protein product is CASRRPGGRLKNTEAFF.

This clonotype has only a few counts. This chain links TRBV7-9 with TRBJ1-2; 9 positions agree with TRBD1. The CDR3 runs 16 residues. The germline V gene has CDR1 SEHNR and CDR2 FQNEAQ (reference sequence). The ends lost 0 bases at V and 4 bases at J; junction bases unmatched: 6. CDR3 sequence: CASSLADRGVFYGYTF. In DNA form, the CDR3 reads TGTGCCAGCAGCTTAGCGGACAGGGGAGTTTTCTATGGCTACACCTTC. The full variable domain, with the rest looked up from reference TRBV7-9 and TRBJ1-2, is DTGVSQNPRHKITKRGQNVTFRCDPISEHNRLYWYRQTLGQGPEFLTYFQNEAQLEKSRLLSDRFSAERPKGSFSTLEIQRTEQGDSAMYLCASSLADRGVFYGYTFGSGTRLTVV.

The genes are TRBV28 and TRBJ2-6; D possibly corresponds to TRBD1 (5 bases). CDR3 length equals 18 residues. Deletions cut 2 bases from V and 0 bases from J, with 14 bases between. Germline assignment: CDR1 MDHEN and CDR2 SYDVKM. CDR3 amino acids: CASSLAGSLPSGANVLTF. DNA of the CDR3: TGTGCCAGCAGTTTAGCAGGGTCCCTACCCTCTGGGGCCAACGTCCTGACTTTC.

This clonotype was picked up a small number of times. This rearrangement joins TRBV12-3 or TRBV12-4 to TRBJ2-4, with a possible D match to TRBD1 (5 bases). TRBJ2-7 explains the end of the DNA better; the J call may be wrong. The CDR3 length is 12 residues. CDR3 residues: CASRGETYEQYF. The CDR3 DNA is TGTGCCAGCAGAGGGGAAACCTACGAGCAGTACTTC.

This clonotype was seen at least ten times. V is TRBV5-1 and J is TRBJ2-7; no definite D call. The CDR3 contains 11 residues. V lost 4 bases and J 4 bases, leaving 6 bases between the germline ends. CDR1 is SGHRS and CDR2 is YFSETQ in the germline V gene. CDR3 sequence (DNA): TGCGCCAGCAGCGTAGCTTACGAGCAGTACTTC. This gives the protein CASSVAYEQYF.

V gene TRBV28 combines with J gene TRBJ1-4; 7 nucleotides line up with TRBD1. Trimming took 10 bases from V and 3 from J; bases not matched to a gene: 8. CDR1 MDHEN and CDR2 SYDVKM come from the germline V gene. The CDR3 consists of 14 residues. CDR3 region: CATSWDSSNEKLFF. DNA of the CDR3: TGTGCCACCAGCTGGGACAGCTCTAATGAAAAACTGTTTTTT.

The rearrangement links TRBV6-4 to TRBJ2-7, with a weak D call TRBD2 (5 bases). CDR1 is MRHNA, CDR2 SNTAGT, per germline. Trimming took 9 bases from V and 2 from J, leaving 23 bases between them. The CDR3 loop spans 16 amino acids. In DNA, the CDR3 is TGTGCCAGATTCCCTGCTCGAGCGGTGTGCACCTACGAGCAGTACTTC. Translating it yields CARFPARAVCTYEQYF.

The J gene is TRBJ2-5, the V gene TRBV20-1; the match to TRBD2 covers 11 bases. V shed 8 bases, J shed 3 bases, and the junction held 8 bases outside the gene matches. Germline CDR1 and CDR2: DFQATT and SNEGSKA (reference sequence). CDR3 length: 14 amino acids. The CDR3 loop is CSSFSGGAKETQYF. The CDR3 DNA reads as TGCAGTTCTTTTAGCGGGGGGGCAAAAGAGACCCAGTACTTC.

The CDR3 region is CASRPPPGKSSYEQYF. The CDR3 DNA sequence: TGTGCCAGCAGACCTCCCCCAGGGAAGAGCTCCTACGAGCAGTACTTC. The chain combines TRBV3-1 with TRBJ2-7; perhaps TRBD1 as D (5 bases). CDR1 is LGHDT and CDR2 is YNNKEL in the germline V gene (reference sequence). Trimming left V 6 bases short and J 0 bases short, with 18 bases between. This CDR3 is built from 16 residues.

CDR3 region: CSARTSGRDTDTQYF. CDR3 sequence (DNA): TGCAGCGCCCGGACTAGCGGGAGAGACACAGATACGCAGTATTTT. The chain employs TRBV29-1 and TRBJ2-3; 13 positions match TRBD2. CDR1 and CDR2 from the germline V gene are SQVTM and ANQGSEA. The CDR3 totals 15 residues. The V segment lost 7 bases and the J segment 2 bases; nucleotides outside the gene matches: 6.

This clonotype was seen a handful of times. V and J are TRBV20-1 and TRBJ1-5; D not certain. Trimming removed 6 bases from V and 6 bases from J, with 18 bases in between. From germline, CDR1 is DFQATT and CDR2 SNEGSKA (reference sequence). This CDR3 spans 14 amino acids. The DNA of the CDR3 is TGCAGTGCAAAGACATCTCAGGTGGTTCAGCCCCAGCATTTT. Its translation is CSAKTSQVVQPQHF.

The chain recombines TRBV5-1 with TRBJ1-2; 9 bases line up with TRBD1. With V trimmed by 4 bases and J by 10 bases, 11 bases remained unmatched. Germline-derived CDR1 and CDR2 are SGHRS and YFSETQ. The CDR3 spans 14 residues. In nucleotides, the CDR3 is TGCGCCAGCAGCGGCTCGACAGGGGGAGGTGACTACACCTTC. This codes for CASSGSTGGGDYTF.

CDR3 region: CASITGGTGELFF. The CDR3 DNA is TGTGCCAGCATAACGGGAGGAACCGGGGAGCTGTTTTTT. J is TRBJ2-2 and V is TRBV7-9; TRBD2 agrees at 7 bases. V lost 7 bases, J lost 5 bases, and 4 bases stayed unmatched. Germline lookup yields CDR1 SEHNR and CDR2 FQNEAQ (reference sequence). CDR3 length: 13 amino acids.

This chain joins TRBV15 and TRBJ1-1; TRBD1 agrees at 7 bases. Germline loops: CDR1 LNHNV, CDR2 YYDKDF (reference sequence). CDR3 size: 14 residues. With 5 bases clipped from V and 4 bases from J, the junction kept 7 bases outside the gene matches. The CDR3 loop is CATSPGQGGTEAFF. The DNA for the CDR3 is TGTGCCACCAGCCCGGGGCAGGGGGGCACTGAAGCTTTCTTT. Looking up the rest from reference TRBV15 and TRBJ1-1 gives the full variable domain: DAMVIQNPRYQVTQFGKPVTLSCSQTLNHNVMYWYQQKSSQAPKLLFHYYDKDFNNEADTPDNFQSRRPNTSFCFLDIRSPGLGDTAMYLCATSPGQGGTEAFFGQGTRLTVV.

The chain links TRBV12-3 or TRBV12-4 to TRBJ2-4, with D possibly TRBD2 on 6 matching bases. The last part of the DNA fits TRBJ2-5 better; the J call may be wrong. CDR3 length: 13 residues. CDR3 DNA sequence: TGTGCCAGCAGTGCTAACCGAGCGGGGACCCAGTACTTC. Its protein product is CASSANRAGTQYF.

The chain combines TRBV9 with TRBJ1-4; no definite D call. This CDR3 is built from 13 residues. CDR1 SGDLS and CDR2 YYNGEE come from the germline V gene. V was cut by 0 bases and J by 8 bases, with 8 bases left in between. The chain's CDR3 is CASSVGFGEKLFF. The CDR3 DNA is TGTGCCAGCAGCGTAGGGTTTGGGGAAAAACTGTTTTTT. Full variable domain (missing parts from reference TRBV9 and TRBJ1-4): DSGVTQTPKHLITATGQRVTLRCSPRSGDLSVYWYQQSLDQGLQFLIQYYNGEERAKGNILERFSAQQFPDLHSELNLSSLELGDSALYFCASSVGFGEKLFFGSGTQLSVL.

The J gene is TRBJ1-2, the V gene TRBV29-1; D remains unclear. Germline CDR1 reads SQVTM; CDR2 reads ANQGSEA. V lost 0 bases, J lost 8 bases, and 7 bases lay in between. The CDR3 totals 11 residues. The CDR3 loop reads CSVEERYGYTF. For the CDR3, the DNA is TGCAGCGTTGAAGAACGATACGGCTACACCTTC.

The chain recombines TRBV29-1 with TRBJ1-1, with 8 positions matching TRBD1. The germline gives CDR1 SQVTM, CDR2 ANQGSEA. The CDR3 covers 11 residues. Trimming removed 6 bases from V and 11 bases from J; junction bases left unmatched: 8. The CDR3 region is CSVHTGGKAFF. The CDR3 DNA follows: TGCAGCGTGCACACAGGGGGAAAGGCTTTCTTT.

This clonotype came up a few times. CDR3 protein: CASSLAAAPYEQYF. The CDR3 bases are TGTGCCAGCAGCTTAGCGGCAGCTCCTTACGAGCAGTACTTC. The chain employs TRBV7-9 and TRBJ2-7; D not certain. CDR1 SEHNR and CDR2 FQNEAQ come from the germline V gene (reference sequence). The CDR3 sequence is 14 residues long. The V end lost 0 bases, the J end lost 4 bases, and 10 bases lay between the germline ends.

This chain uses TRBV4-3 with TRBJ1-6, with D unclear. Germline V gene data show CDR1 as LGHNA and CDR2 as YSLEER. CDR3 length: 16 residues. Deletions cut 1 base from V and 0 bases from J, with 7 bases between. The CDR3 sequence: CASSQAASSYNSPLHF. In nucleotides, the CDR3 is TGCGCCAGCAGCCAAGCGGCGAGCTCCTATAATTCACCCCTCCACTTT.

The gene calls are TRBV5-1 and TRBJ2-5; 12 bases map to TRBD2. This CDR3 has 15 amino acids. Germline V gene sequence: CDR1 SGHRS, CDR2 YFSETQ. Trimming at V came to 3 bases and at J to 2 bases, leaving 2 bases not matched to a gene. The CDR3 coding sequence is TGCGCCAGCAGCTCGACTAGCGGGAGTCAAGAGACCCAGTACTTC. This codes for CASSSTSGSQETQYF. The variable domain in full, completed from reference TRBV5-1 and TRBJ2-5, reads KAGVTQTPRYLIKTRGQQVTLSCSPISGHRSVSWYQQTPGQGLQFLFEYFSETQRNKGNFPGRFSGRQFSNSRSEMNVSTLELGDSALYLCASSSTSGSQETQYFGPGTRLLVL.

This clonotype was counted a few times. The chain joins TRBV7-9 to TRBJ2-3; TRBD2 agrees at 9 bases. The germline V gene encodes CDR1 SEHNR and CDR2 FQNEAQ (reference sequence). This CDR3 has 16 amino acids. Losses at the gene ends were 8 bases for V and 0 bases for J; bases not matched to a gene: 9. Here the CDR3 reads CASDRAGGSSTDTQYF. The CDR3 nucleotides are TGTGCCAGCGATCGAGCGGGGGGCTCTAGCACAGATACGCAGTATTTT.

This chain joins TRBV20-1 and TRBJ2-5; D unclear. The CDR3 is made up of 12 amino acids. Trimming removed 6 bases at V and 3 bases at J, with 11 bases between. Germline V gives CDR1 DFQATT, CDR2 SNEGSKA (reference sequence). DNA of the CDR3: TGCAGTGCCTACTCTTCGAAAGAGACCCAGTACTTC. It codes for CSAYSSKETQYF.

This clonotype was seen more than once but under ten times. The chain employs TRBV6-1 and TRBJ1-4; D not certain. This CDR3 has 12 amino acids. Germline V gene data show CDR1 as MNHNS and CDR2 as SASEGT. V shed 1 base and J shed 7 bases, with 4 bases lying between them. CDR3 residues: CASSEVGEKLFF. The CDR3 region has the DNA TGTGCCAGCAGTGAAGTTGGTGAAAAACTGTTTTTT.